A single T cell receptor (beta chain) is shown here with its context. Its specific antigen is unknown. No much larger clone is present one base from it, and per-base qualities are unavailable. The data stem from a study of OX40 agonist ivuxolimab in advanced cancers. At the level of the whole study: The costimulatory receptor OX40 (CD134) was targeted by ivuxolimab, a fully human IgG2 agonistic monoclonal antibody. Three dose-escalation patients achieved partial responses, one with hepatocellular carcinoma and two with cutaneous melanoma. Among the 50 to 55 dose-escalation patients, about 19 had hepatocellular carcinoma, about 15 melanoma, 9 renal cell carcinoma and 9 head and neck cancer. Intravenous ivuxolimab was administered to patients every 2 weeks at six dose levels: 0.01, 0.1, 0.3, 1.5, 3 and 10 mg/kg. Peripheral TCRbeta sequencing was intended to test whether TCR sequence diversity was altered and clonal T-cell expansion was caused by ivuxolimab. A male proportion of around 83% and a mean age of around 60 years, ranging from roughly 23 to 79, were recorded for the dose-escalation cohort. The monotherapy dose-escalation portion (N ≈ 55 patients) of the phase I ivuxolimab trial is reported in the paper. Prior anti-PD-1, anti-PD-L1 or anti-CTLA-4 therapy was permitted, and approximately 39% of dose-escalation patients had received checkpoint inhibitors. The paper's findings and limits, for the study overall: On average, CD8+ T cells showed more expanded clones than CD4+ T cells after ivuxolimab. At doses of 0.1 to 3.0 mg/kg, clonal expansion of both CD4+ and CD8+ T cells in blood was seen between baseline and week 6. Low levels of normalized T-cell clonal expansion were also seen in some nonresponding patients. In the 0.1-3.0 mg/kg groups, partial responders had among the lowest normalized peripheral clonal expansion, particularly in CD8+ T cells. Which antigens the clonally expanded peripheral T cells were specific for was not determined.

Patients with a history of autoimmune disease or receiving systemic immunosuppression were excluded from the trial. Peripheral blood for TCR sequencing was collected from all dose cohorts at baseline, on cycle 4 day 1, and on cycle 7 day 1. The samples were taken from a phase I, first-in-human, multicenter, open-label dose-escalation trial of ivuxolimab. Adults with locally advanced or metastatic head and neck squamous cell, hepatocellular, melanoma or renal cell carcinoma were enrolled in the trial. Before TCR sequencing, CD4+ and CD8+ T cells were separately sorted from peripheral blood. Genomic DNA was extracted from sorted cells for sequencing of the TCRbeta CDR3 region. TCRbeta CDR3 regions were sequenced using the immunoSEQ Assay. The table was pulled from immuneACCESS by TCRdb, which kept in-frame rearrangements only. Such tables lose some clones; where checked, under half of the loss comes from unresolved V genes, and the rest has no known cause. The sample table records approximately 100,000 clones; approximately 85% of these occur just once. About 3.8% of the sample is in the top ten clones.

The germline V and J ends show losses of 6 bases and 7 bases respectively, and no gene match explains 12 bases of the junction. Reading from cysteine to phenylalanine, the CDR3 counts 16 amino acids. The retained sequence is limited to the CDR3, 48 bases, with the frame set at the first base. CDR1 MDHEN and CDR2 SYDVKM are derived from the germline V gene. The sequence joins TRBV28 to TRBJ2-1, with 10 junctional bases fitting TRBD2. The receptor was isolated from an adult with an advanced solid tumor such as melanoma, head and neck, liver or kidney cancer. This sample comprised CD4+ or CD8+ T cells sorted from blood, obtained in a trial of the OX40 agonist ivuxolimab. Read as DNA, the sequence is TGTGCCAGCAGGACAATGAGGACTAGCGGTCCAAATGAGCAGTTCTTC. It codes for CASRTMRTSGPNEQFF. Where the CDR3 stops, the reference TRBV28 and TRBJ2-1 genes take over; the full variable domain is DVKVTQSSRYLVKRTGEKVFLECVQDMDHENMFWYRQDPGLGLRLIYFSYDVKMKEKGDIPEGYSVSREKKERFSLILESASTNQTSMYLCASRTMRTSGPNEQFFGPGTRLTVL.